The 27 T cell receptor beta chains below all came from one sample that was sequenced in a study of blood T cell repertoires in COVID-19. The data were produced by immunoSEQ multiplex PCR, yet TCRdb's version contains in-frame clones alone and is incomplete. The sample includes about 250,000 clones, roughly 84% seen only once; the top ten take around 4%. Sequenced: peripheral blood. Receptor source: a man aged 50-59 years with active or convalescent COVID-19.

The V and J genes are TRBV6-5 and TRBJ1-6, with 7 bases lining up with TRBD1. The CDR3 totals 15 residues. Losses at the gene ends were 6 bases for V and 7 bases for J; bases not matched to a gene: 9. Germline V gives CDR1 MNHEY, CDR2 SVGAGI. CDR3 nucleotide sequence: TGTGCCAGCAGCGTAGCCGGGACAGAGAATTCACCCCTCCACTTT. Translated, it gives CASSVAGTENSPLHF.

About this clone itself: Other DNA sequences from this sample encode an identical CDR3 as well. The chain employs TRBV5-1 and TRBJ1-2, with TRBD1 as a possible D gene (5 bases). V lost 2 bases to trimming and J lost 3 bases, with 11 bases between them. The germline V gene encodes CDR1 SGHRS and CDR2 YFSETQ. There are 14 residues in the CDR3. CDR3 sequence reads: CASSLGGRDYGYTF. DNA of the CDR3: TGCGCCAGCAGCTTAGGTGGCAGGGACTATGGCTACACCTTC.

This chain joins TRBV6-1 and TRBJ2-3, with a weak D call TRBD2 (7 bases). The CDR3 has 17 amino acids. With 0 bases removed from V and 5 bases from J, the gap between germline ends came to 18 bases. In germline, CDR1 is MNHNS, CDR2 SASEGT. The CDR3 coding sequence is TGTGCCAGCAGTGAAGCTATGAGGGGGGGCCAGATAGATACGCAGTATTTT. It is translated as CASSEAMRGGQIDTQYF.

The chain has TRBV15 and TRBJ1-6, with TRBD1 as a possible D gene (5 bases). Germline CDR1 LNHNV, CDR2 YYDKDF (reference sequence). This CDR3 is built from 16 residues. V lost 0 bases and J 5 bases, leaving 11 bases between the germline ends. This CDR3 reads CATSRDPQANNSPLHF. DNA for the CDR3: TGTGCCACCAGCAGAGATCCACAGGCCAATAATTCACCCCTCCACTTT.

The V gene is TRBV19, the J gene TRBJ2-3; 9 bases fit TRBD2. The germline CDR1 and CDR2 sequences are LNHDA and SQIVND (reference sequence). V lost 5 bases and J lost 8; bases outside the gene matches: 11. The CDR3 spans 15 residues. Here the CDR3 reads CASSPQRGATGTQYF. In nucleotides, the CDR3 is TGTGCCAGTAGTCCCCAGCGGGGGGCCACTGGTACGCAGTATTTT.

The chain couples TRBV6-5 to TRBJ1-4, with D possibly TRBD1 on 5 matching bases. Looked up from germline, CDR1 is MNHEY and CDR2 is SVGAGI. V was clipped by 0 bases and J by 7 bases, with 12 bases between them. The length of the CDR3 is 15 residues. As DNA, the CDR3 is TGTGCCAGCAGTTACTCCCAGGGATCGTCTGAAAAACTGTTTTTT. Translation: CASSYSQGSSEKLFF.

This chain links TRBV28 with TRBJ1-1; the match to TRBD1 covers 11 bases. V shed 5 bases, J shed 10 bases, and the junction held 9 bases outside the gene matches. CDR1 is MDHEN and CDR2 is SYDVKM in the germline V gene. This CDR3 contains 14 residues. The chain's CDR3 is CASSPGQGDLGAFF. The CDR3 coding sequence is TGTGCCAGCAGTCCGGGACAGGGGGATCTTGGAGCTTTCTTT.

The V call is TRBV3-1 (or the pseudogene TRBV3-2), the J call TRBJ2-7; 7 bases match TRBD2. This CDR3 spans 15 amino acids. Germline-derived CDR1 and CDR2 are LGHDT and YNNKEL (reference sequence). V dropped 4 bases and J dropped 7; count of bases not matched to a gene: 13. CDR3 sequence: CASSLNLGRGGEQYF. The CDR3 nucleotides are TGTGCCAGCAGCCTCAATTTAGGGAGGGGAGGGGAGCAGTACTTC.

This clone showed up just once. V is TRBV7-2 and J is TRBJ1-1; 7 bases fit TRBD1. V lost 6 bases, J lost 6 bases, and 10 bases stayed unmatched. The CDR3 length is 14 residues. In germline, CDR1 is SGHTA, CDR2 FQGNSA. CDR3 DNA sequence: TGTGCCAGCAGTTGGGACAGTCTAGGGGCTGAAGCTTTCTTT. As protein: CASSWDSLGAEAFF.

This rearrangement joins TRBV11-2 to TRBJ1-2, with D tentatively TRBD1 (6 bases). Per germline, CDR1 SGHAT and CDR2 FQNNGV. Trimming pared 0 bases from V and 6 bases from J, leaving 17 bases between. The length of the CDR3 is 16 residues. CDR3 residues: CASSLDPRQAKNGYTF. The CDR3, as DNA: TGTGCCAGCAGCTTAGATCCCCGACAGGCAAAGAATGGCTACACCTTC.

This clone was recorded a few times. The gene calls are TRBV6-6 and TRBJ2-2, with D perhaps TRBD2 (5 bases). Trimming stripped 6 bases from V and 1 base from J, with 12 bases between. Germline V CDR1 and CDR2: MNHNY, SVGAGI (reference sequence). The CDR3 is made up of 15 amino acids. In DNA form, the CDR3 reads TGTGCCAGCAGCCTCGGACTGATGAACACCGGGGAGCTGTTTTTT. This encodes CASSLGLMNTGELFF.

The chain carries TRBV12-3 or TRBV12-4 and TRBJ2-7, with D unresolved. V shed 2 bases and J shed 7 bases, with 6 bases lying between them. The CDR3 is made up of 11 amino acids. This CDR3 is CASSLQAEQYF. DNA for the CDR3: TGTGCCAGCAGTTTACAGGCAGAGCAGTACTTC.

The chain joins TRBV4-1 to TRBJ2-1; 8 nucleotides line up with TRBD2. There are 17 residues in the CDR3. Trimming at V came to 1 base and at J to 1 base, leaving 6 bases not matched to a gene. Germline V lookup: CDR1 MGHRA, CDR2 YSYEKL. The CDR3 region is CASSQGTRGGSYNEQFF. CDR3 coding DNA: TGCGCCAGCAGCCAAGGGACCCGCGGGGGGTCCTACAATGAGCAGTTCTTC.

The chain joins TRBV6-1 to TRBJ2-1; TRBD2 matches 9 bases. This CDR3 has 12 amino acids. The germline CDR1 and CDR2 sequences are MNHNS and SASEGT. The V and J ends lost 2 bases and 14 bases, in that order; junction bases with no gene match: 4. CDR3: CASSERAGGKFF. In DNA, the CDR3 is TGTGCCAGCAGTGAAAGGGCGGGGGGGAAGTTCTTC.

The CDR3 nucleotides are TGCGCCAGCACCCTGGCGGGACAGGGGAACTACGAGCAGTACTTC. Translated, it gives CASTLAGQGNYEQYF. This chain connects TRBV5-1 to TRBJ2-7; 10 nucleotides line up with TRBD1. This CDR3 region has 15 residues. CDR1 and CDR2 (germline): SGHRS, YFSETQ. The V gene end was trimmed by 6 bases and the J gene end by 3 bases; junction bases not matched to a gene: 9.

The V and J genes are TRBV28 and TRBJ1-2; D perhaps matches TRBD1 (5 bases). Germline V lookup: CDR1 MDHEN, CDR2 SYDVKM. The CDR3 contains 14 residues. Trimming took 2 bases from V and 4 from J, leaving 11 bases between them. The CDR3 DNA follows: TGTGCCAGCAGTTTAGCCCAGGGCGGCTATGGCTACACCTTC. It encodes CASSLAQGGYGYTF.

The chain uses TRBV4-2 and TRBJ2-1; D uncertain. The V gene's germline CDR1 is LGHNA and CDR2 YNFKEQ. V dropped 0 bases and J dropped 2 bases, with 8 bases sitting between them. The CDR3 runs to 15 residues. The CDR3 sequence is CASSQDRQAYNEQFF. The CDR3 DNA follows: TGTGCCAGCAGCCAAGATAGGCAGGCCTACAATGAGCAGTTCTTC.

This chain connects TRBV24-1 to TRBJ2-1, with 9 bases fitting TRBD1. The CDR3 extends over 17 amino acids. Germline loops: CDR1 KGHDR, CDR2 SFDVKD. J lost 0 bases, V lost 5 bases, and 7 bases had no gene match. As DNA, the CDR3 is TGTGCCACCAGTGGGGATGGGACAGGGATCTCCTACAATGAGCAGTTCTTC. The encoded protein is CATSGDGTGISYNEQFF.

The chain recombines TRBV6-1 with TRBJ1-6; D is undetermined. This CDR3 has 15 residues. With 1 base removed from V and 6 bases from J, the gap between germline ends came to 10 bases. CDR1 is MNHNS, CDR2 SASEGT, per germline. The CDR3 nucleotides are TGTGCCAGCAGTGAAGGACCCCAGGTTAATTCACCCCTCCACTTT. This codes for CASSEGPQVNSPLHF.

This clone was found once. The CDR3: CASSILAGTSTDTQYF. In DNA form, the CDR3 reads TGTGCCAGTAGTATATTAGCGGGGACTAGCACAGATACGCAGTATTTT. The rearrangement links TRBV19 to TRBJ2-3, with TRBD2 matching 8 bases. The germline gives CDR1 LNHDA, CDR2 SQIVND (reference sequence). The CDR3 consists of 16 residues. After removal of 2 bases from V and 0 bases from J, the junction contained 4 bases not matched to a gene.

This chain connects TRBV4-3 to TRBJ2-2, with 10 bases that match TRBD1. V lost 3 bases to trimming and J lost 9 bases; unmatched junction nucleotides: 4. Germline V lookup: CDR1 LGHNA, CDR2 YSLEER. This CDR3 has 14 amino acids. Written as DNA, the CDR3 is TGCGCCAGCAGCCAGGGGACAGGGGATCGGGAGCTGTTTTTT. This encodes CASSQGTGDRELFF.

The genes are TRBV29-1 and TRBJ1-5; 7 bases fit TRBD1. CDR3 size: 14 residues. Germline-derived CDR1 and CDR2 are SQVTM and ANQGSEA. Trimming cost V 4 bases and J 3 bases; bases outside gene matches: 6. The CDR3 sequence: CSVGETGSNQPQHF. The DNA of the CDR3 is TGCAGCGTTGGGGAGACAGGGTCCAATCAGCCCCAGCATTTT.

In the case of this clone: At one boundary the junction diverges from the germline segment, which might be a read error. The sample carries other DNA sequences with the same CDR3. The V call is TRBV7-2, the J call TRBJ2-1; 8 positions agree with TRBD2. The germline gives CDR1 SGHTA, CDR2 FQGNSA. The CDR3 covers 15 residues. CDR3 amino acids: CASSLAGPSYNEQFF. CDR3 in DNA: TGTGCCAGCAGCCTAGCGGGCCCTTCCTACAATGAGCAGTTCTTC.

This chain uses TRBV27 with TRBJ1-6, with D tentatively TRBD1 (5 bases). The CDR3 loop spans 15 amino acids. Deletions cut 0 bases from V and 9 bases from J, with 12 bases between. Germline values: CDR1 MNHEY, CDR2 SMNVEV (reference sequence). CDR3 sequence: CASSLSGGGRSPLHF. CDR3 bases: TGTGCCAGCAGTTTATCAGGCGGGGGACGTTCACCCCTCCACTTT.

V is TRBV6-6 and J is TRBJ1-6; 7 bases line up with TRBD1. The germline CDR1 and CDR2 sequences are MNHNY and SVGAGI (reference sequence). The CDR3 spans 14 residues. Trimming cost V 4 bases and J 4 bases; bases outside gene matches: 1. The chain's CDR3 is CASSLQGYNSPLHF. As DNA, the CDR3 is TGTGCCAGCAGTTTACAGGGGTATAATTCACCCCTCCACTTT.

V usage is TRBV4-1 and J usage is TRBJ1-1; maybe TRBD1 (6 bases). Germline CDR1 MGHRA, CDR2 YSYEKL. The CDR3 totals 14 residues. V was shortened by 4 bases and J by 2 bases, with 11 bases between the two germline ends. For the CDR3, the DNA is TGCGCCAGCAGCCCAAGGACAGATAACACTGAAGCTTTCTTT. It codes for CASSPRTDNTEAFF.

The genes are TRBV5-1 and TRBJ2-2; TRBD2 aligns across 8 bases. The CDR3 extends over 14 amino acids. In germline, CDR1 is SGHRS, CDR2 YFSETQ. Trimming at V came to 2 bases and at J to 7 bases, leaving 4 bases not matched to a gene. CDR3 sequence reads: CASSFGGGNGELFF. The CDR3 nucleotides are TGCGCCAGCAGCTTCGGCGGGGGGAACGGGGAGCTGTTTTTT.